This passage covers 8 T cell receptor beta chains from one sample sequenced in a study of human T cells and chemical hapten exposure. One entry per CDR3 protein, called by TCRdb with MiXCR from the RACE reads. This table holds roughly 48,000 distinct CDR3 sequences, 9.5% to 11% found once. Described time point: patch test 1, 2 weeks after DPC sensitization. Regarding treatment: therapeutic diphenylcyclopropenone sensitization with weekly scalp DPC. RNA extraction used unfractionated whole blood as the source of total RNA. The input for sequencing was whole blood, taken in connection with sensitization to the hapten diphenylcyclopropenone (DPC). Every receptor here comes from a woman aged 40 to 55 with alopecia areata. Some clones in this sample may be carry-over from other donors' samples.

The chain couples TRBV7-2 to TRBJ1-2; no clear D. CDR3 length: 14 amino acids. V was clipped by 1 base and J by 5 bases, with 11 bases between them. Germline V gene sequence: CDR1 SGHTA, CDR2 FQGNSA. CDR3 DNA sequence: TGTGCCAGCAGCTTAGTAGACGGACTTTATGGCTACACCTTC. It translates to CASSLVDGLYGYTF.

The chain carries TRBV29-1 and TRBJ1-1; D gene uncertain. Germline lookup yields CDR1 SQVTM and CDR2 ANQGSEA. The ends were cut back, 7 bases at V and 0 bases at J, with 6 bases in the middle. The CDR3 is 11 amino acids. As DNA, the CDR3 is TGCAGCGGTCTTTTGAACACTGAAGCTTTCTTT. Translating it yields CSGLLNTEAFF. Variable domain in full (rest from reference TRBV29-1 and TRBJ1-1): SAVISQKPSRDICQRGTSLTIQCQVDSQVTMMFWYRQQPGQSLTLIATANQGSEATYESGFVIDKFPISRPNLTFSTLTVSNMSPEDSSIYLCSGLLNTEAFFGQGTRLTVV.

This chain uses TRBV3-1 with TRBJ1-5; the match to TRBD1 covers 8 bases. V lost 4 bases, J lost 5 bases, and 7 bases stayed unmatched. CDR3 length equals 15 residues. Germline CDR1 reads LGHDT; CDR2 reads YNNKEL (reference sequence). The CDR3 sequence: CASSPRQGQHQPQHF. The CDR3 DNA is TGTGCCAGCAGCCCCCGACAGGGGCAGCATCAGCCCCAGCATTTT.

The rearrangement uses TRBV7-2 and TRBJ2-7; weak D call: TRBD2 (7 bases). V was cut by 5 bases and J by 2 bases, with 19 bases left in between. CDR1 is SGHTA, CDR2 FQGNSA, per germline. The CDR3 covers 16 residues. The CDR3: CASSPGVGDYPYEQYF. The CDR3 DNA sequence: TGTGCCAGCAGCCCAGGGGTCGGGGACTACCCCTACGAGCAGTACTTC.

The rearrangement links TRBV6-2 or TRBV6-3 to TRBJ2-1; 9 bases are shared with TRBD1. Unmatched junction bases numbered 2, after V lost 5 bases and J lost 0 bases. Germline V CDR1 and CDR2: MNHEY, SVGEGT. The CDR3 runs to 15 residues. The DNA of the CDR3 is TGTGCCAGCAGTCGGACAGGGGTCTCCTACAATGAGCAGTTCTTC. This translates into CASSRTGVSYNEQFF.

This clonotype was detected many times. This sequence joins TRBV21-1 and TRBJ1-6; the table assigns TRBD1, which was not confirmed against the DNA. TRBV21-1 is a documented pseudogene. The CDR3 extends over 12 amino acids. This chain's CDR3 is CASSKETDRDLF. The CDR3 DNA sequence: TGTGCCAGCAGCAAAGAAACGGACAGGGACCTTTTT.

J is TRBJ2-7 and V is TRBV27; D ambiguous. This CDR3 has 13 amino acids. Germline V gene data show CDR1 as MNHEY and CDR2 as SMNVEV (reference sequence). The V gene lost 6 bases and the J gene lost 1 base, with 10 bases spanning the gap. CDR3 protein: CASSTVGSYEQYF. The CDR3 region has the DNA TGTGCCAGCAGCACCGTCGGTTCCTACGAGCAGTACTTC.

The chain couples TRBV5-5 to TRBJ2-1, with 11 bases that match TRBD1. The V segment lost 2 bases and the J segment 6 bases; nucleotides outside the gene matches: 4. Germline V gene lookup returns CDR1 SGHKS and CDR2 YYEKEE (reference sequence). The CDR3 has 15 residues. The CDR3: CASSFKGQGVNEQFF. For the CDR3, the DNA is TGTGCCAGCAGCTTTAAGGGACAGGGGGTCAATGAGCAGTTCTTC. Full variable domain (remainder filled in from reference TRBV5-5 and TRBJ2-1): DAGVTQSPTHLIKTRGQQVTLRCSPISGHKSVSWYQQVLGQGPQFIFQYYEKEERGRGNFPDRFSARQFPNYSSELNVNALLLGDSALYLCASSFKGQGVNEQFFGPGTRLTVL.